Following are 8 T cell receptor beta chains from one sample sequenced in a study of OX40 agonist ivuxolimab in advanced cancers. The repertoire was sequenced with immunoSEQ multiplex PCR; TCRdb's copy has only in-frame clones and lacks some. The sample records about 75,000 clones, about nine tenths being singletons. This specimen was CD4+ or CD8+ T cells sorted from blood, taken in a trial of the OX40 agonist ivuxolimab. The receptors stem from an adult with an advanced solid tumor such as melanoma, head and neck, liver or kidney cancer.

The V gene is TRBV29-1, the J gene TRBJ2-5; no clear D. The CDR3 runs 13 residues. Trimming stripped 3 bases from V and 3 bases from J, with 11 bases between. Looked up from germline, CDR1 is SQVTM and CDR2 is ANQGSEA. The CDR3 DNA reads TGCAGCGTTGAGGGTGCCCCAAAAGAGACCCAGTACTTC. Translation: CSVEGAPKETQYF.

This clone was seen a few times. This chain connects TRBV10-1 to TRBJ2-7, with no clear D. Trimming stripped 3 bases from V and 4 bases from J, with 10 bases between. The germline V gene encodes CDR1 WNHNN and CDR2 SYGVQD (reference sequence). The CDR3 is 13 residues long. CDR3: CASSDERKYEQYF. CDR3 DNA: TGCGCCAGCAGTGATGAGAGGAAATACGAGCAGTACTTC.

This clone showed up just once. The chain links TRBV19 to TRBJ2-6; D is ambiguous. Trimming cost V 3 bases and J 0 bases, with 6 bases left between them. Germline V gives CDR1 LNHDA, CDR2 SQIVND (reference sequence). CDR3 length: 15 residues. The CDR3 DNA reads TGTGCCAGTAGTATCCGAGCCTCTGGGGCCAACGTCCTGACTTTC. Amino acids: CASSIRASGANVLTF.

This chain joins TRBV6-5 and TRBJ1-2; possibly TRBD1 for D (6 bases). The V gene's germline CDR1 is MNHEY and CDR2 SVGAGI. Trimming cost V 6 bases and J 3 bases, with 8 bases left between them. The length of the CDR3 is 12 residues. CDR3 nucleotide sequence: TGTGCCAGCAGCACAGGGTACTATGGCTACACCTTC. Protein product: CASSTGYYGYTF.

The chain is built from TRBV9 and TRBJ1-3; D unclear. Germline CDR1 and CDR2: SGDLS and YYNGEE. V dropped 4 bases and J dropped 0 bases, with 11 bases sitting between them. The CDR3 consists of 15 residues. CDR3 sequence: CASSSSTSSGNTIYF. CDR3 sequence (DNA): TGTGCCAGCAGCTCATCTACGAGCTCTGGAAACACCATATATTTT.

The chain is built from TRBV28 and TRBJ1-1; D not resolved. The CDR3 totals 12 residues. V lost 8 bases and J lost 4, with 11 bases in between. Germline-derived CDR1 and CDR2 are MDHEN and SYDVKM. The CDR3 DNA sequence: TGTGCCAGCGGTGAAGTAGTCACTGAAGCTTTCTTT. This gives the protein CASGEVVTEAFF.

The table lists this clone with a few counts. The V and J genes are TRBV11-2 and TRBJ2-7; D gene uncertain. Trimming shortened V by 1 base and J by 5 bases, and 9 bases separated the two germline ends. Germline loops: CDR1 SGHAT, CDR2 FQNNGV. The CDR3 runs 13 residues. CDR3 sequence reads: CASSLGRWDEQYF. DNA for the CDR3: TGTGCCAGCAGCTTAGGGCGGTGGGACGAGCAGTACTTC.

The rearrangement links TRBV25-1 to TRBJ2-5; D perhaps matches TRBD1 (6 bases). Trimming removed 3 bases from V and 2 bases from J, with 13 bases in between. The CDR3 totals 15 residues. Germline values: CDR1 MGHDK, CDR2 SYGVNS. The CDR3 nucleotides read TGTGCCAGCAGTGACCCCGGGACAATACAAGAGACCCAGTACTTC. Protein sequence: CASSDPGTIQETQYF.